This entry concerns a single T cell receptor (beta chain). The record originates from a study of OX40 agonist ivuxolimab in advanced cancers. Repertoires were generated with immunoSEQ multiplex PCR, while TCRdb's copy carries only in-frame clones and drops some. The table includes fewer than 95,000 clones, around nine tenths detected once. The CDR3 extends over 14 amino acids. Trimming removed 2 bases from V and 1 base from J, with 8 bases in between. The V gene's germline CDR1 is SEHNR and CDR2 FQNEAQ (reference sequence). This sequence originates from an adult with an advanced solid tumor such as melanoma, head and neck, liver or kidney cancer. Here the sequenced sample was CD4+ or CD8+ T cells sorted from blood, taken in a trial of the OX40 agonist ivuxolimab. V is TRBV7-9 and J is TRBJ1-1; tentatively, D is TRBD1 (5 bases). CDR3 coding DNA: TGTGCCAGCAGCTTATACGGGGGGAACACTGAAGCTTTCTTT. Residues: CASSLYGGNTEAFF.